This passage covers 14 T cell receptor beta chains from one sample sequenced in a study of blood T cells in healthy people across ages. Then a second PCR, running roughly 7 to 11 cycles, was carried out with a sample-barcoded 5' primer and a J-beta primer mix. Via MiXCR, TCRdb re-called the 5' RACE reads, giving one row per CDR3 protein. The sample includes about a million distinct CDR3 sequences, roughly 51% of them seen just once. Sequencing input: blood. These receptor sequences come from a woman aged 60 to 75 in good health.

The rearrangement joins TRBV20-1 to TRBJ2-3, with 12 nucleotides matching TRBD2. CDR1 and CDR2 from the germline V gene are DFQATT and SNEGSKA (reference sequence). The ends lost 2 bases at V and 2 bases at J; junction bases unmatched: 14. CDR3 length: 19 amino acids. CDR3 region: CSARLRGASGRAATDTQYF. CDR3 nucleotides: TGCAGTGCTAGACTCAGGGGGGCTAGCGGGAGGGCCGCCACAGATACGCAGTATTTT.

Here the CDR3 DNA reads TGCGCCAGCAGCCAGGACTACGCAAGGAGAGAGACCCAGTACTTC. Protein product: CASSQDYARRETQYF. V is TRBV4-3 and J is TRBJ2-5; maybe TRBD2 (6 bases). Between the trimmed V and J ends, which lost 3 bases and 4 bases, there was a span of 15 bases. This CDR3 contains 15 residues. Germline CDR1 and CDR2: LGHNA and YSLEER.

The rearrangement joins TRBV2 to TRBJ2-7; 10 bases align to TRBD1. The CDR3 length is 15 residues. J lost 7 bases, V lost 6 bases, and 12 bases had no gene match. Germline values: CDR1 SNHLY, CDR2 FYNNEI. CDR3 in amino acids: CASSRETGGLYEQYF. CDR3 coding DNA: TGTGCCAGCAGCAGAGAGACAGGGGGCCTATATGAGCAGTACTTC. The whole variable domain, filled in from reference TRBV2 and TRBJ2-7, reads EPEVTQTPSHQVTQMGQEVILRCVPISNHLYFYWYRQILGQKVEFLVSFYNNEISEKSEIFDDQFSVERPDGSNFTLKIRSTKLEDSAMYFCASSRETGGLYEQYFGPGTRLTVT.

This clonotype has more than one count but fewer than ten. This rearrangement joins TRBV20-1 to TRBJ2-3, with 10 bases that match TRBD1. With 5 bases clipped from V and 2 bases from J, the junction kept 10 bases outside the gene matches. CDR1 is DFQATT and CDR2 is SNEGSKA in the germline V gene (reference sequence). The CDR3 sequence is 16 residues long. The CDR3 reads CSAFIPGQGFTDTQYF. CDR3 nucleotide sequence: TGCAGTGCTTTTATACCGGGACAGGGGTTCACAGATACGCAGTATTTT.

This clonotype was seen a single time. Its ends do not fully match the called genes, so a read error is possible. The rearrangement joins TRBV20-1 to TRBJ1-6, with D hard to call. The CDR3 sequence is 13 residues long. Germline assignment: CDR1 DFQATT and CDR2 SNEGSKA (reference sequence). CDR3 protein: CGARRQDGSPLHF. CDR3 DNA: TGCGGTGCAAGGAGGCAGGACGGTTCACCCCTCCACTTT.

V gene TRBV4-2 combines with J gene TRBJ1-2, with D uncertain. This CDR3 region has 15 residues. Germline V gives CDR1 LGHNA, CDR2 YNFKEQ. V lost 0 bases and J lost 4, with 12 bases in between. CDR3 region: CASSQELPGTYGYTF. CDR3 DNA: TGTGCCAGCAGCCAAGAGCTCCCGGGTACCTATGGCTACACCTTC.

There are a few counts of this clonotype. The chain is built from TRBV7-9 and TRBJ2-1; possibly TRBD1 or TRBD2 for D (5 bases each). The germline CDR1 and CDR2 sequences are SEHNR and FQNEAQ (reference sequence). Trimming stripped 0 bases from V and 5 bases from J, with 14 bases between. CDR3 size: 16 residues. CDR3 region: CASSLAGAGRHNEQFF. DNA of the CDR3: TGTGCCAGCAGCTTAGCAGGGGCGGGCCGTCACAATGAGCAGTTCTTC.

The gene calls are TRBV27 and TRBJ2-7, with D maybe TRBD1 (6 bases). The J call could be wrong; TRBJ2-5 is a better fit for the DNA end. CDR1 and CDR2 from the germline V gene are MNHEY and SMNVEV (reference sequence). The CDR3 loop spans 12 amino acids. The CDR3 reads CASTGNEETQYF. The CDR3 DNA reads TGTGCCAGTACAGGGAATGAGGAGACCCAGTACTTC.

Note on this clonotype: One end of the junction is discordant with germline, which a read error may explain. CDR3 nucleotide sequence: TGTGCCAGCAGCCCCGACCACCAAGATACGCGGTATTTT. Amino acids: CASSPDHQDTRYF. The genes are TRBV3-1 and TRBJ2-3; no clear D. Germline CDR1 is LGHDT and CDR2 is YNNKEL (reference sequence). The length of the CDR3 is 13 residues.

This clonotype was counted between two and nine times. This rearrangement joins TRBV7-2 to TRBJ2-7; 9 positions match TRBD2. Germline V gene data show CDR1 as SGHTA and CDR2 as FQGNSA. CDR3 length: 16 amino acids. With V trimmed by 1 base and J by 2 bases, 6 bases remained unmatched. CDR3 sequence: CASSLVLAGGPYEQYF. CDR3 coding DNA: TGTGCCAGCAGCTTAGTCCTCGCGGGAGGGCCCTACGAGCAGTACTTC.

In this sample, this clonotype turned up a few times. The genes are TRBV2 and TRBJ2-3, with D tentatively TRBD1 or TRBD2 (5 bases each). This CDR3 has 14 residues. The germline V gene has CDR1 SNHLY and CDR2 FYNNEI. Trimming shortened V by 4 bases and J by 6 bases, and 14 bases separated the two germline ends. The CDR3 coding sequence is TGTGCCAGCAGTGTGGGACGGGATGGGGATACGCAGTATTTT. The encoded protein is CASSVGRDGDTQYF.

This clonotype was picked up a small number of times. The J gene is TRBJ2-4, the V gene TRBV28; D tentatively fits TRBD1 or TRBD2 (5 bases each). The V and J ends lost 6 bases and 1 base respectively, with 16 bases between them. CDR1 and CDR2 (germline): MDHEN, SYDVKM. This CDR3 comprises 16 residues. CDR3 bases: TGTGCCAGCAGCCCCGGGGTGTGGGGGGCCAAAAACATTCAGTACTTC. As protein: CASSPGVWGAKNIQYF.

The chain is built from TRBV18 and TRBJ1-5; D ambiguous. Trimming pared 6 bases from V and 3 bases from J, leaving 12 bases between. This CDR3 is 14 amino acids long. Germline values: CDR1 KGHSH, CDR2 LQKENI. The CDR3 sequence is CASSAGRDNQPQHF. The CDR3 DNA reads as TGTGCCAGCTCTGCGGGCAGAGACAATCAGCCCCAGCATTTT.

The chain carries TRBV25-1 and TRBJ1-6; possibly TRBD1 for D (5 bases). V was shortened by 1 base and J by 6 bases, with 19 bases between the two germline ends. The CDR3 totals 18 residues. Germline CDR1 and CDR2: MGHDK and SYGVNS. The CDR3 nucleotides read TGTGCCAGCAGTGAATTTGGTCCGGGGACGGGGATTAATTCACCCCTCCACTTT. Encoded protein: CASSEFGPGTGINSPLHF.